This is a list of T cell receptor beta chains from one sample in a study of monozygotic twins with cystic fibrosis. Measured with immunoSEQ multiplex PCR; TCRdb has only the in-frame clones, and not every one. The sample includes around 30,000 clones, around four fifths of them seen just once. Sample: blood. Receptors were obtained from a girl aged 2-9 years with cystic fibrosis. CDR3s include the opening cysteine and the closing phenylalanine or tryptophan. The order of the fields is D gene, V gene, J gene, clone size, CDR3 DNA, CDR3 protein. D genes are given only for firm matches. Part of the rows lack a size; the others show once, few, many or a class for expanded clones.

D: TRBD1; V: TRBV4-1; J: TRBJ1-2; size: once; DNA: TGCGCCAGCAGCCAAGTTCCCGATCCGGGACAGGGGGCCTGGAGCTACACCTTC; CDR3: CASSQVPDPGQGAWSYTF
D: .; V: TRBV15; J: TRBJ1-1; size: .; DNA: TGTGCCACCAGCAGAGATCGGTTGTTAGTGAACACTGAAGCTTTCTTT; CDR3: CATSRDRLLVNTEAFF
D: .; V: TRBV29-1; J: TRBJ1-3; size: .; DNA: TGCAGCGTTGTAAGCTCTGGAAACACCATATATTTT; CDR3: CSVVSSGNTIYF
D: .; V: TRBV5-6; J: TRBJ2-7; size: few; DNA: TGTGCCAGCAGCTTGCCAGGACCTTACGAGCAGTACTTC; CDR3: CASSLPGPYEQYF
D: .; V: TRBV7-2; J: TRBJ1-2; size: .; DNA: TGTGCCAGCAGCTCCATCCCGCCTTATGGCTACACCTTC; CDR3: CASSSIPPYGYTF
D: .; V: TRBV27; J: TRBJ1-1; size: few; DNA: TGTGCCAGCAGTTCGACGGTGAACACTGAAGCTTTCTTT; CDR3: CASSSTVNTEAFF
D: .; V: TRBV18; J: TRBJ1-1; size: few; DNA: TGTGCCAGCTCACCACCGAATTGGGGGGCTGAAGCTTTCTTT; CDR3: CASSPPNWGAEAFF
D: .; V: TRBV30; J: TRBJ2-5; size: once; DNA: TGTGCCTGGAGTGTCGCCCAAGAGACCCAGTACTTC; CDR3: CAWSVAQETQYF
D: .; V: TRBV19; J: TRBJ2-1; size: .; DNA: TGTGCCAGTAGGTTGGGCACCTACAATGAGCAGTTCTTC; CDR3: CASRLGTYNEQFF
D: TRBD1; V: TRBV5-1; J: TRBJ2-5; size: .; DNA: TGCGCCAGCAGCCTAACAGGGGATGGGGAGACCCAGTACTTC; CDR3: CASSLTGDGETQYF
D: .; V: TRBV30; J: TRBJ1-4; size: .; DNA: TGTGCCTGGGGGATGAATGAAAAACTGTTTTTT; CDR3: CAWGMNEKLFF
D: TRBD1; V: TRBV19; J: TRBJ2-5; size: .; DNA: TGTGCCAGTAGTCCGCGGGACAGGGTCTTAGAGACCCAGTACTTC; CDR3: CASSPRDRVLETQYF
D: TRBD1; V: TRBV19; J: TRBJ1-5; size: .; DNA: TGTGCCACCCACTCGGACAGGGCTGGTCAGCCCCAGCATTTT; CDR3: CATHSDRAGQPQHF
D: .; V: TRBV2; J: TRBJ1-2; size: .; DNA: TGTGCCAGCAGTGAAGCTCTTGCGGGTTGGCGTTCTAACTATGGCTACACCTTC; CDR3: CASSEALAGWRSNYGYTF
D: .; V: TRBV6-1; J: TRBJ2-7; size: .; DNA: TGTGCCAGCAGTGAAGCCAGTCAAGAGGGGCGGGGAGGGCAGTACTTC; CDR3: CASSEASQEGRGGQYF
D: TRBD2; V: TRBV30; J: TRBJ2-1; size: .; DNA: TGTGCCTGGAGTGGTGGGTTTAGCGGGAGGCAATTTATCTACAATGAGCAGTTCTTC; CDR3: CAWSGGFSGRQFIYNEQFF
D: .; V: TRBV11-1; J: TRBJ1-6; size: .; DNA: TGTGCCAGCAGCTTAGTCACCAGCGGATCACCCCTCCACTTT; CDR3: CASSLVTSGSPLHF
D: .; V: TRBV10-3; J: TRBJ1-1; size: .; DNA: TGTGCCACCAGGGGACCGTTGAACACTGAAGCTTTCTTT; CDR3: CATRGPLNTEAFF
D: TRBD2; V: TRBV4-1; J: TRBJ2-7; size: .; DNA: TGCGCCAGCAGCCAAGAATTAGGGAGGGCGTACGAGCAGTACTTC; CDR3: CASSQELGRAYEQYF
D: .; V: TRBV30; J: TRBJ1-1; size: .; DNA: TGTGCCTGGACCCCTGCCGGGACAAGAAACACTGAAGCTTTCTTT; CDR3: CAWTPAGTRNTEAFF
D: TRBD2; V: TRBV28; J: TRBJ2-5; size: .; DNA: TGTGCCAGCGTAGGATCTAGCGGTTTAGAGACCCAGTACTTC; CDR3: CASVGSSGLETQYF
D: TRBD1; V: TRBV4-1; J: TRBJ1-6; size: .; DNA: TGCGCCAGCAGCGTAACGACGGACAGGAATTCACCCCTCCACTTT; CDR3: CASSVTTDRNSPLHF
D: .; V: TRBV9; J: TRBJ2-7; size: few; DNA: TGTGCCAGCAGCTCCGGGACCGCCTCCTACGAGCAGTACTTC; CDR3: CASSSGTASYEQYF
D: TRBD2; V: TRBV4-1; J: TRBJ2-4; size: .; DNA: TGCGCCAGCAGCCAAGAGGTCCCAGGACTAGCGGGCGTAGCCAAAAACATTCAGTACTTC; CDR3: CASSQEVPGLAGVAKNIQYF
D: TRBD1; V: TRBV7-9; J: TRBJ2-7; size: .; DNA: TGTGCCAGCAGCCCCCCCCGACAGGGGGCACGCGAGCAGTACTTC; CDR3: CASSPPRQGAREQYF
D: .; V: TRBV7-9; J: TRBJ1-3; size: .; DNA: TGTGCCAGCAGCTCCCTCCTGTTCAGGGGAGCTGGAAACACCATATATTTT; CDR3: CASSSLLFRGAGNTIYF
D: TRBD2; V: TRBV9; J: TRBJ2-1; size: .; DNA: TGTGCCAGCAGCATGGGACTAGCGGGAGGGCCTTCCGATTGGGTCTCCTACAATGAGCAGTTCTTC; CDR3: CASSMGLAGGPSDWVSYNEQFF
D: .; V: TRBV6-1; J: TRBJ1-6; size: .; DNA: TGTGCCAGCAGTGAAGGGTTTTCCTATAATTCACCCCTCCACTTT; CDR3: CASSEGFSYNSPLHF
D: .; V: TRBV27; J: TRBJ1-6; size: .; DNA: TGTGCCAGCAGACTGACGCCACATAATTCACCCCTCCACTTT; CDR3: CASRLTPHNSPLHF
D: TRBD2; V: TRBV15; J: TRBJ2-7; size: .; DNA: TGTGCCACCAGCTCGAGCGGGAGGTCTGACGGGGAGCAGTACTTC; CDR3: CATSSSGRSDGEQYF
D: .; V: TRBV4-1; J: TRBJ2-7; size: .; DNA: TGCGCCAGCAGCCAAACTCGACAGGCCTCCTACGAGCAGTACTTC; CDR3: CASSQTRQASYEQYF
D: TRBD1; V: TRBV19; J: TRBJ1-5; size: .; DNA: TGTGCCAGTAGTTCCGGGACAGGGAGACAGCCCCAGCATTTT; CDR3: CASSSGTGRQPQHF